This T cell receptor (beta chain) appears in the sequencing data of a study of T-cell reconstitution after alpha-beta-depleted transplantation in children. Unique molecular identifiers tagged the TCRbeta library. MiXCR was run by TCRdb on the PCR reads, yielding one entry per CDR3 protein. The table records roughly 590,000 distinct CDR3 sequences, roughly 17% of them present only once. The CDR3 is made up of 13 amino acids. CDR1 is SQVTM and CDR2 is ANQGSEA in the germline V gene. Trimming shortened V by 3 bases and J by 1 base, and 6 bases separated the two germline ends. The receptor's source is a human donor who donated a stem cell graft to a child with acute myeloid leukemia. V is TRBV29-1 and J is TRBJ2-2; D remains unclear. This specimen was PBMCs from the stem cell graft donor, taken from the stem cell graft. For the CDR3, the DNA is TGCAGCGTTGATATAGGGAACACCGGGGAGCTGTTTTTT. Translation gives CSVDIGNTGELFF.